The clone carrying this T cell receptor beta chain has only a few counts. Its specificity is not known. In germline, CDR1 is SNHLY, CDR2 FYNNEI. The CDR3 has 12 residues. V lost 8 bases and J lost 3; bases outside the gene matches: 3. This sample is drawn from a study of identical twins. Broader study findings: Invariant cells of the MAIT and iNKT types might have partly distorted the zero-insertion analyses. Monozygotic twins shared more out-of-frame TCR alpha than recombination models predicted.

TCRdb re-derived calls from the 5' RACE reads in MiXCR, one entry per CDR3 protein. This table holds around 250,000 distinct CDR3 sequences, 5% to 7% found once. The same sample was also studied in work on T cells expressing NK-cell markers.

J is TRBJ2-7 and V is TRBV2, with 8 positions matching TRBD1. Sequencing was carried out using CD8+ T cells sorted from blood. This clonotype was sampled from a woman aged 18-29 years in good health. The CDR3 is CASGDRIYEQYF. DNA of the CDR3: TGTGCCAGCGGGGACAGGATCTACGAGCAGTACTTC.